Listed below are T cell receptor beta chains from one sample, sequenced in a study of beta chain features in type 1 diabetes. Libraries were prepared by immunoSEQ multiplex PCR; TCRdb keeps only in-frame clonotypes and omits some of them. The table lists around 350,000 clones, over 9.5% of them singletons. Sequencing was performed on naive CD4+ T cells from blood. Receptor source: a man between 18 and 35 years old in good health. The CDR3 runs from the conserved cysteine through the conserved F or W. The order of the fields is J gene, D gene, clone size, V gene, CDR3 length, CDR3 DNA, CDR3 protein. A D gene is named only where the DNA matches it firmly. Clone size appears in some rows only: once, few, many, or a class for an expanded clone.

TRBJ1-1 - - TRBV30 10 TGTGCCTGGAGTCGCACTGAAGCTTTCTTT CAWSRTEAFF
TRBJ1-1 TRBD1 - TRBV2 15 TGTGCCAGCAGGAAGGAGTCAGGGGGTGGTACTGAAGCTTTCTTT CASRKESGGGTEAFF
TRBJ2-1 - - TRBV18 15 TGTGCCAGCTCACCATACCAGGAGGGCTACAATGAGCAGTTCTTC CASSPYQEGYNEQFF
TRBJ2-1 - few TRBV20-1 9 TGCAGAGCTTCGAATGAGCAGTTCTTC CRASNEQFF
TRBJ2-5 - - TRBV7-2 14 TGTGCCAGCAGCTTAGGGGAGTACCAAGAGACCCAGTACTTC CASSLGEYQETQYF
TRBJ2-7 - few TRBV30 11 TGTGCCTGGAGTACTAGCTACGAGCAGTACTTC CAWSTSYEQYF
TRBJ1-2 - - TRBV5-4 15 TGTGCCAGCAGCTTGGGTCAGGGGACCTACTATGGCTACACCTTC CASSLGQGTYYGYTF
TRBJ2-7 - - TRBV6-5 13 TGTGCCAGCAGACGCGGACAGAGCTACGAGCAGTACTTC CASRRGQSYEQYF
TRBJ2-3 - few TRBV5-1 15 TGCGCCAGCAGCTTGGCGACAGCTAGCACAGATACGCAGTATTTT CASSLATASTDTQYF
TRBJ2-5 - - TRBV5-1 15 TGCGCCAGCAGCTCTTTACAGGGAGGGGAAGAGACCCAGTACTTC CASSSLQGGEETQYF
TRBJ2-7 TRBD1 - TRBV9 15 TGTGCCAGCAGCGTCGCCGGGACAGGACACTACGAGCAGTACTTC CASSVAGTGHYEQYF
TRBJ1-2 TRBD1 - TRBV27 16 TGTGCCAGCAGTCGGGGTTTGAGGGGGCGACCCTATGGCTACACCTTC CASSRGLRGRPYGYTF
TRBJ2-5 TRBD1 - TRBV30 14 TGTGCCTGGAGCCCGGACAGGATAGAAGAGACCCAGTACTTC CAWSPDRIEETQYF
TRBJ1-1 - - TRBV9 14 TGTGCCAGCAGCGTAGGACAGCTGAACACTGAAGCTTTCTTT CASSVGQLNTEAFF
TRBJ1-3 - few TRBV7-9 12 TGTGCCAGCAGTCAAACTGGAAACACCATATATTTT CASSQTGNTIYF
TRBJ1-6 - - TRBV7-9 12 TGTGCCAGCAGCCGACAGGATTCACCCCTCCACTTT CASSRQDSPLHF
TRBJ2-7 TRBD1 - TRBV5-1 15 TGCGCCAGCAGCTTGGGACAGGGAGAACTCTACGAGCAGTACTTC CASSLGQGELYEQYF
TRBJ1-6 - - TRBV5-6 13 TGTGCCAGCAGGACGGGCTATAATTCACCCCTCCACTTT CASRTGYNSPLHF
TRBJ2-1 - few TRBV7-3 15 TGTGCCAGCAGCTTAGTAGCGAGCTCCTACAATGAGCAGTTCTTC CASSLVASSYNEQFF
TRBJ2-6 - - TRBV29-1 14 TGCAGCGCCCGAGTATTGCCTGGGGCCAACGTCCTGACTTTC CSARVLPGANVLTF
TRBJ1-1 TRBD1 - TRBV14 14 TGTGCCAGCAGCGAACTAGGCAGGGGGATTGAAGCTTTCTTT CASSELGRGIEAFF
TRBJ2-7 TRBD2 - TRBV7-2 14 TGTGCCAGCAGCCTAGCGGGGGGACCCTACGAGCAGTACTTC CASSLAGGPYEQYF
TRBJ1-2 TRBD1 - TRBV19 13 TGTGCCAGTAGTACCCGGGACAGGGCTGGCTACACCTTC CASSTRDRAGYTF
TRBJ2-3 - few TRBV30 12 TGTGCCTGGAGTCCACCGGGAGATACGCAGTATTTT CAWSPPGDTQYF
TRBJ2-5 - many TRBV29-1 13 TGCAGCGTTGAACGGGTGATCGGGGAGACCCAGTACTTC CSVERVIGETQYF
TRBJ1-5 - - TRBV6-6 13 TGTGCCAGCAGTTCCCGGACATATCAGCCCCAGCATTTT CASSSRTYQPQHF
TRBJ2-1 - few TRBV5-1 15 TGCGCCAGCACCCTAGCGATTTCAAGTGCCAATGAGCAGTTCTTC CASTLAISSANEQFF
TRBJ1-4 TRBD1 - TRBV27 15 TGTGCCAGCAGCTACTCGGACAGGAGGAGAGAAAAACTGTTTTTT CASSYSDRRREKLFF
TRBJ2-7 - - TRBV28 13 TGTGCCAGCAGTTCTGGACAGTCCTACGAGCAGTACTTC CASSSGQSYEQYF
TRBJ2-1 - - TRBV19 11 TGTGCCAGTAGTACCCTCAGGTGGCAGTTCTTC CASSTLRWQFF
TRBJ2-7 TRBD1 - TRBV5-4 15 TGTGCCAGCAGCACCAGGGACAGGGCCTTGGACGAGCAGTACTTC CASSTRDRALDEQYF
TRBJ2-3 - few TRBV7-2 15 TGTGCCAGCAGCTCCCGGCAGGGCGTCGCAGATACGCAGTATTTT CASSSRQGVADTQYF
TRBJ1-5 - few TRBV27 15 TGTGCCAGCAGTTTATCCGGGAATAGCAATCAGCCCCAGCATTTT CASSLSGNSNQPQHF
TRBJ2-3 TRBD1 - TRBV7-2 14 TGTGCCAGCAGCTCGGGACAGGGGACAGATACGCAGTATTTT CASSSGQGTDTQYF
TRBJ2-1 - few TRBV5-6 16 TGTGCCAGCACCCGGGACTTATCGTTTACCTACAATGAGCAGTTCTTC CASTRDLSFTYNEQFF
TRBJ2-1 TRBD2 few TRBV28 17 TGTGCCAGCAGTCCAAAGAAGGCGGGAGTGTGGAGCGTAGGTCTGTTCTTC CASSPKKAGVWSVGLFF
TRBJ1-4 - few TRBV11-2 12 TGTGCCAGCAGCCAAATGAATGAAAAACTGTTTTTT CASSQMNEKLFF
TRBJ2-5 TRBD2 - TRBV28 17 TGTGCCAGCATGACTAGCGGGAGACCCTGGAGCGGAGAGACCCAGTACTTC CASMTSGRPWSGETQYF
TRBJ2-7 - - TRBV5-1 11 TGCGCCAGCAGTACAGACTACGAGCAGTACTTC CASSTDYEQYF
TRBJ2-7 TRBD2 few TRBV6-6 14 TGTGCCAGCAGTTCCAAGCGGGAGAGGATCGAGCAGTACTTC CASSSKRERIEQYF
TRBJ1-2 - - TRBV18 12 TGTGCCAGCTCGGACAGACGCTATGGCTACACCTTC CASSDRRYGYTF
TRBJ1-1 TRBD1 - TRBV11-1 14 TGTGCCAGCAGCTTACAGGGGGGGAACACTGAAGCTTTCTTT CASSLQGGNTEAFF
TRBJ2-1 TRBD2 few TRBV30 16 TGTGCCTGGACACTAAGATGGACTAGCGGGAACCATGAGCAGTTCTTC CAWTLRWTSGNHEQFF
TRBJ2-6 - few TRBV5-1 15 TGCGCCAGCAGCTACTCCGCGTCTGGGGCCAACGTCCTGACTTTC CASSYSASGANVLTF
TRBJ2-7 TRBD2 few TRBV30 16 TGTGCCTGGAGTTTCGCCCCTAGCGGGAGGTCCTACGAGCAGTACTTC CAWSFAPSGRSYEQYF
TRBJ1-1 - few TRBV7-9 15 TGTGCCAGCAGCTTAGGCGAACATCGTGGACTTGAAGCTTTCTTT CASSLGEHRGLEAFF
TRBJ1-1 - few TRBV30 13 TGTGCCTGGAAGTTGACAGTGAACACTGAAGCTTTCTTT CAWKLTVNTEAFF
TRBJ1-2 - - TRBV14 13 TGTGCCACCTCGGACAGACATAACTATGGCTACACCTTC CATSDRHNYGYTF
TRBJ1-2 - - TRBV4-3 15 TGCGCCAGCAGCCAAGTATTCTCAGGGTCCTATGGCTACACCTTC CASSQVFSGSYGYTF
TRBJ2-1 TRBD1 few TRBV7-9 15 TGTGCCAGCAGCCTAAGGGGGACAGTGAATAATGAGCAGTTCTTC CASSLRGTVNNEQFF
TRBJ2-7 - - TRBV5-1 14 TGCGCCAGCAGCTTGGCCCCAGGTACCTACGAGCAGTACTTC CASSLAPGTYEQYF
TRBJ1-4 - - TRBV6-6 14 TGTGCCAGCAGTCCCTTAAGACGCGGAGAAAAACTGTTTTTT CASSPLRRGEKLFF
TRBJ1-4 - few TRBV15 14 TGTGCCACCAGTCGGGAAGCAACTAATGAAAAACTGTTTTTT CATSREATNEKLFF
TRBJ2-7 - - TRBV13 15 TGTGCCAGCAGCTTCGGAGGGCCTCTCTCCTACGAGCAGTACTTC CASSFGGPLSYEQYF
TRBJ1-5 - few TRBV27 14 TGTGCCAGCAGTGCCCGACACCGCAATCAGCCCCAGCATTTT CASSARHRNQPQHF
TRBJ2-7 TRBD2 few TRBV2 15 TGTGCCAGCAGCCCAGAAAGCGGGGGGGGTTACGAGCAGTACTTC CASSPESGGGYEQYF
TRBJ1-6 TRBD1 few TRBV6-5 14 TGTGCCAGCAGTTCACCCGACAGGGATTCACCCCTCCACTTT CASSSPDRDSPLHF
TRBJ2-5 - few TRBV5-1 13 TGCGCCAGCAGCTTGGGTGGAGGAGAGACCCAGTACTTC CASSLGGGETQYF
TRBJ2-1 TRBD2 few TRBV6-5 15 TGTGCCAGCAGCCCCGGGACTACCTCCTACAATGAGCAGTTCTTC CASSPGTTSYNEQFF